This TCR beta chain was found in a study of blood T cell repertoires in COVID-19. Study-level background: COVID-19 samples collected from the United States, Italy and Spain covered acute and convalescent phases. T cells, B-cell-depleted T cells, or PBMCs supplied cDNA or gDNA.

The junction had 8 bases not matched to a gene; V was cut back by 4 bases and J by 7 bases. This CDR3 contains 13 residues. CDR1 and CDR2 from the germline V gene are SQVTM and ANQGSEA. As processed by the authors: Nucleated cell counts were estimated from reference gene primer amplification. The protocol was immunoSEQ multiplex PCR, while the TCRdb copy is restricted to in-frame clones and leaves out a portion. For V, J and clone size, that table is used; D and trimming come from the DNA. Of some 190,000 clones listed, more than 75% were seen once; the top ten hold 3.5% to 4.5%. The sample comprised peripheral blood. The chain links TRBV29-1 to TRBJ1-2; 8 bases match TRBD1. The clonotype was recovered from a human donor in a cohort sampled during active COVID-19. The CDR3 spells CSVAGGPLFGYTF. CDR3 DNA sequence: TGCAGCGTTGCAGGGGGCCCCTTGTTTGGCTACACCTTC.